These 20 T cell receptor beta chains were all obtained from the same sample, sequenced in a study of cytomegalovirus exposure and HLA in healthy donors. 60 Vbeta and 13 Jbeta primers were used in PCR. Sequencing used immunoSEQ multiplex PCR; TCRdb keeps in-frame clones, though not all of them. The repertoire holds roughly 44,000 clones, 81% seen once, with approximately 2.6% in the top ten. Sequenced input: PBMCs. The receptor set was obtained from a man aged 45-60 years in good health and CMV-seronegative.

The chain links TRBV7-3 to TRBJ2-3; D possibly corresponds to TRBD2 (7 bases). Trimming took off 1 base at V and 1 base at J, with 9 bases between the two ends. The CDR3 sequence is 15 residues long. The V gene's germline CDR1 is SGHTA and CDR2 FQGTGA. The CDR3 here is CASSLNGGRTDTQYF. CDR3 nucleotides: TGTGCCAGCAGCTTAAACGGGGGGCGCACAGATACGCAGTATTTT.

CDR3 bases: TGTGCCAGCAGCAAGGTAACTAGCGGGAGGGGTAACTACAATGAGCAGTTCTTC. This translates into CASSKVTSGRGNYNEQFF. The chain joins TRBV21-1 to TRBJ2-1; TRBD2 is taken as the D call from the table, unchecked against the DNA. TRBV21-1 is flagged as a pseudogene. The CDR3 contains 18 residues.

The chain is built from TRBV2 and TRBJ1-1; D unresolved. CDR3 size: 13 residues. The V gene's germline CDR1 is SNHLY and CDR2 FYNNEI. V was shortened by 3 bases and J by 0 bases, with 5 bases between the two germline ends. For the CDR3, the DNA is TGTGCCAGCAGTGACGAGGTGAACACTGAAGCTTTCTTT. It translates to CASSDEVNTEAFF.

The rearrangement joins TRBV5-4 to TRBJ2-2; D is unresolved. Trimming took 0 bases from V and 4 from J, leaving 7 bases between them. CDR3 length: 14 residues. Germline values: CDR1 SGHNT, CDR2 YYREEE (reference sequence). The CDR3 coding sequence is TGTGCCAGCAGCTTGGGAGGTCTCACCGGGGAGCTGTTTTTT. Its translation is CASSLGGLTGELFF.

The CDR3 DNA reads as TGTGCCAGCAGTTGTGGGGGGGGTCTCGGCTATGGCTACACCTTC. This encodes CASSCGGGLGYGYTF. The chain joins TRBV9 to TRBJ1-2, with D maybe TRBD1 (5 bases). Germline CDR1 and CDR2: SGDLS and YYNGEE. V lost 5 bases, J lost 4 bases, and 18 bases lay in between. The CDR3 has 15 residues.

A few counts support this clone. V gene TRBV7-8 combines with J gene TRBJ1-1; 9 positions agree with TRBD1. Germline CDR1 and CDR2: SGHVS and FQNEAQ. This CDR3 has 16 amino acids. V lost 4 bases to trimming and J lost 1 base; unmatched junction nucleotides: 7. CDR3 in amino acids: CASSSYRQGENTEAFF. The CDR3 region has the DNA TGTGCCAGCAGCTCTTATCGACAGGGGGAGAACACTGAAGCTTTCTTT.

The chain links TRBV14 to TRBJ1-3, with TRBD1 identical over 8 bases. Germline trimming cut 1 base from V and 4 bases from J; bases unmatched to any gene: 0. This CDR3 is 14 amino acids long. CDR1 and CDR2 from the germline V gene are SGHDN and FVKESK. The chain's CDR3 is CASSQGQGGNTIYF. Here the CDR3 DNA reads TGTGCCAGCAGCCAAGGACAGGGGGGAAACACCATATATTTT.

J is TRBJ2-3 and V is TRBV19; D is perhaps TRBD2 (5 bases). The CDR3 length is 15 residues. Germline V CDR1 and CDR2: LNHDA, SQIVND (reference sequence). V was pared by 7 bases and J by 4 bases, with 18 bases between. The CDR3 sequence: CASKPRDRPADTQYF. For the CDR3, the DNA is TGTGCCAGTAAGCCACGGGATCGCCCGGCAGATACGCAGTATTTT.

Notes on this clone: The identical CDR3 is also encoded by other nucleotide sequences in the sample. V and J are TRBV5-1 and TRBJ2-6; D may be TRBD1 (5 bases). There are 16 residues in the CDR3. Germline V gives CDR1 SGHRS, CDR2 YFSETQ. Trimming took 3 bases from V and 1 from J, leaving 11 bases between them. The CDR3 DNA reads TGCGCCAGCAGCTGGCAGGGTACTTCTGGGGCCAACGTCCTGACTTTC. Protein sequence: CASSWQGTSGANVLTF.

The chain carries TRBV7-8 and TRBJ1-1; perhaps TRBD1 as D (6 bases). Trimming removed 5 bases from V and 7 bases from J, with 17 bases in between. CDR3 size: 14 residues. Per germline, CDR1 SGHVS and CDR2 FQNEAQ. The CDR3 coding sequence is TGTGCCAGCAGCCAGATAACAACAGGGAGTGAAGCTTTCTTT. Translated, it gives CASSQITTGSEAFF.

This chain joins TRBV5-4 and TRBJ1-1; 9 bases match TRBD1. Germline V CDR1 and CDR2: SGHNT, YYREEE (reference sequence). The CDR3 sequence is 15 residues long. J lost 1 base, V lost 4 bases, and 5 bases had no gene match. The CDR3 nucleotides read TGTGCCAGCAGCCGACAGGGGGGGGCGAACACTGAAGCTTTCTTT. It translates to CASSRQGGANTEAFF.

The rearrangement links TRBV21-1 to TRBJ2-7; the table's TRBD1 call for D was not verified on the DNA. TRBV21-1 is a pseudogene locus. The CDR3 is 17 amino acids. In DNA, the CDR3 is TGTGCCAGCAGCAAAGGCCCGGTGGGCCACCTCTCCTACGAGCAGTACTTC. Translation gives CASSKGPVGHLSYEQYF.

CDR3 region: CASSQERGLTGELFF. CDR3 nucleotides: TGCGCCAGCAGCCAAGAGCGGGGTTTGACCGGGGAGCTGTTTTTT. The chain recombines TRBV4-3 with TRBJ2-2, with D possibly matching TRBD2 (6 bases). This CDR3 spans 15 amino acids. Trimming pared 0 bases from V and 5 bases from J, leaving 10 bases between. Germline CDR1 LGHNA, CDR2 YSLEER.

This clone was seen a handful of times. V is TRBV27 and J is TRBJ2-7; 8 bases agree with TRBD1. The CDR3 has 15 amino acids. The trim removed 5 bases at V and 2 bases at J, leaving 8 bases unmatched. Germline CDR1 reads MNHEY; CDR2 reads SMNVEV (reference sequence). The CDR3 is CASSLDRGPTYEQYF. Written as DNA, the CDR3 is TGTGCCAGCAGTCTCGACAGGGGCCCAACCTACGAGCAGTACTTC.

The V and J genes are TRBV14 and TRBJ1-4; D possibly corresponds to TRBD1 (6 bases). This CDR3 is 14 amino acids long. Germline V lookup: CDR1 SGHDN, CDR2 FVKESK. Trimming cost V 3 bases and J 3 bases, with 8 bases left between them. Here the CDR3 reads CASSQAGANEKLFF. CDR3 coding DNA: TGTGCCAGCAGCCAGGCAGGGGCTAATGAAAAACTGTTTTTT.

In DNA form, the CDR3 reads TGCGCCAGCAGTGCAGGGATGACGGAGAGCTCCTACAATGAGCAGTTCTTC. Its protein product is CASSAGMTESSYNEQFF. This sequence joins TRBV23-1 and TRBJ2-1; TRBD1 might be the D (5 bases). TRBV23-1 is an open reading frame whose function is uncertain. V was trimmed by 5 bases and J by 0 bases, leaving 17 bases between them. The CDR3 loop spans 17 amino acids.

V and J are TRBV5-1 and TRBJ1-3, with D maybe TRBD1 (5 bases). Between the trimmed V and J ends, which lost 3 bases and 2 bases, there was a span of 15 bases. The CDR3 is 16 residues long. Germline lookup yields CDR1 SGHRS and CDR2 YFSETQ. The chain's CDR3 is CASSSDFPGPGNTIYF. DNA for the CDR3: TGCGCCAGCAGCTCGGATTTTCCAGGGCCTGGAAACACCATATATTTT.

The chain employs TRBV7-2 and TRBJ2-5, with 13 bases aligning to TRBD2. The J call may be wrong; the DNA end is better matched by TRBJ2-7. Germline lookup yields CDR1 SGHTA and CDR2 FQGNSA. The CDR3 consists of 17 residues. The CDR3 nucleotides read TGTGCCAGCAGCTTAGGGACTAGCGGGAGCTACTCCTACGAGCAGTACTTC. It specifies CASSLGTSGSYSYEQYF.

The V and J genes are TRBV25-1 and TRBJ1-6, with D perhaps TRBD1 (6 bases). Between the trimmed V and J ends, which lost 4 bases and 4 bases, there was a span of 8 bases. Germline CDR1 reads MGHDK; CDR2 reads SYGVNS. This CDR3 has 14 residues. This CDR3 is CASSVGTYNSPLHF. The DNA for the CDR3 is TGTGCCAGCAGTGTAGGGACATATAATTCACCCCTCCACTTT.

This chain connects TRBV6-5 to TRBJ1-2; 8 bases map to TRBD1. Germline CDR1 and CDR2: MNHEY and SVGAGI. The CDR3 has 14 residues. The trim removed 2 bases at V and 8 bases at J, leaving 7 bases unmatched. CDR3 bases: TGTGCCAGCAGTTACGGTGCAGGGGGCCGGGGCTACACCTTC. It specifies CASSYGAGGRGYTF.